This T cell receptor (beta chain) was obtained from a study of shared clonotypes between healthy human individuals. Study background: A couple of women and a few men aged 18 to 49 made up the donors.

V was clipped by 1 base and J by 0 bases, with 10 bases between them. The CDR3 runs 15 residues. The germline CDR1 and CDR2 sequences are SGHVS and FNYEAQ. For this clone: Its cognate antigen is unknown.

Study-wide findings and caveats: Generation probability values for non-shared clonotypes were lower than those for clonotypes shared by all four donors. Naive CD4 clonotypes overlapped across a handful of donors at about 5.2%.

Original processing notes: ImmunoSEQ output held junction-only sequences without quality scores, so filtering differed. Assay: immunoSEQ multiplex PCR; the TCRdb copy retains only in-frame clones and omits some. V, J and clone size reflect that table, while D and trimming were determined from the DNA. The repertoire holds about 2.1 million clones, approximately 92% seen once, with 1.5% to 2% in the top ten. Cells designated naive CD8 were CD45RO-negative and were positively selected for CCR7, with terminally differentiated effector memory CD45RA+ cells excluded. This chain links TRBV7-6 with TRBJ2-7; no clear D. The sequenced sample consisted of naive CD8+ T cells from PBMCs. This TCR came from a young man in good health. Some clones in this sample may be carry-over from other donors' samples. The CDR3 reads CASSLVAAPSYEQYF. DNA for the CDR3: TGTGCCAGCAGCTTAGTGGCAGCCCCCTCCTACGAGCAGTACTTC.